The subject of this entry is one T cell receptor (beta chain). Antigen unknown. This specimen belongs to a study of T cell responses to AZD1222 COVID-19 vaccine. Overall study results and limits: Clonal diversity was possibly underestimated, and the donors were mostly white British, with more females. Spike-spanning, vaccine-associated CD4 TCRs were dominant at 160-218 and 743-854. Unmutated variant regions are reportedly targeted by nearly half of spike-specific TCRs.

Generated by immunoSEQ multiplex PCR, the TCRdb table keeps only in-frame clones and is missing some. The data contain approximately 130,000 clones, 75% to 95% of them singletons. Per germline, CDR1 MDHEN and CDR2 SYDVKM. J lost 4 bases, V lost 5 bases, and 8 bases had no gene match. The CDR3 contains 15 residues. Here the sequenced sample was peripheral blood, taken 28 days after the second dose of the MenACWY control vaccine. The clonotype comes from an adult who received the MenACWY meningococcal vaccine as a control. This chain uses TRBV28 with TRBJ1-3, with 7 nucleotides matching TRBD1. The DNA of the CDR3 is TGTGCCAGCAGTAACTACAGGGGTGGGGGAAACACCATATATTTT. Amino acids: CASSNYRGGGNTIYF.